This T cell receptor beta chain was documented in a study of T cells in Graves' hyperthyroidism and ophthalmopathy. Findings of the study overall: Ophthalmopathy cases were set apart from stable hyperthyroidism by a 13 V-J model.

This clonotype was observed at least ten times. Its target is not known. The CDR3 length is 16 residues. Trimming removed 6 bases at V and 6 bases at J, with 22 bases between. Regions amplified from RNA transcripts were the TCR beta CDR3 regions. TCR CDR3 underwent first-round RT-PCR with the HTBI primer set. TCRdb ran MiXCR on the multiplex PCR reads and lists one entry per CDR3 protein. Here the sample spans about 400,000 distinct CDR3 sequences, 15% being singletons. This TCR came from a woman between 25 and 40 years old with Graves' hyperthyroidism. This chain joins TRBV12-3 or TRBV12-4 and TRBJ2-3; unclear D gene. What was sequenced was blood. The CDR3 nucleotides are TGTGCCAGCAGGCCAGGTGCCCGACGGCTCACCGATACGCAGTATTTT. This encodes CASRPGARRLTDTQYF.